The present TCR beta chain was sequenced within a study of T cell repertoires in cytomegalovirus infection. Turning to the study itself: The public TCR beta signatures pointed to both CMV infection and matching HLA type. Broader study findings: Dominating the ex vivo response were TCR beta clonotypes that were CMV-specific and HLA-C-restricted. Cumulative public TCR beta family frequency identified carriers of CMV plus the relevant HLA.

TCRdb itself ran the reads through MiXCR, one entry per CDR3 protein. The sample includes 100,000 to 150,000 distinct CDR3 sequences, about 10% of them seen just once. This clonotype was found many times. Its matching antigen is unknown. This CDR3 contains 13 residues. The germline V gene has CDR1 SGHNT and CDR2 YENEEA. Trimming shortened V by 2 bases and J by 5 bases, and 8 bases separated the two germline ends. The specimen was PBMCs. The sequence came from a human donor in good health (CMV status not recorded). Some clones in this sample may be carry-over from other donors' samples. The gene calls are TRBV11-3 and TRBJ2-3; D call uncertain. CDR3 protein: CASSLKRRDTQYF. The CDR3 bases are TGTGCCAGCAGCTTAAAACGGAGAGATACGCAGTATTTT.